The 9 T cell receptor beta chains listed next were all sequenced from one sample in a study of T-cell memory formation after mild COVID-19. TCRdb analysed the 5' RACE reads with MiXCR anew, one entry per CDR3 protein. The data contain about half a million distinct CDR3 sequences, 15% to 20% of them singletons. Sequenced sample: PBMCs or a T cell subset sorted from them (not recorded which). These receptors were collected from an adult woman who had mild COVID-19 (a few samples of this study predate the infection). Cell type and time point are not known.

CDR3 residues: CASSLGEISYNEQFF. The DNA of the CDR3 is TGTGCCAGCAGCTTAGGCGAAATCTCCTACAATGAGCAGTTCTTC. This chain joins TRBV7-8 and TRBJ2-1; the D is unclear. This CDR3 has 15 residues. V was trimmed by 1 base and J by 0 bases, leaving 7 bases between them. Germline loops: CDR1 SGHVS, CDR2 FQNEAQ.

V and J are TRBV24-1 and TRBJ2-1; D gene unclear. Germline CDR1 and CDR2: KGHDR and SFDVKD. Deletions cut 4 bases from V and 1 base from J, with 16 bases between. This CDR3 region has 17 residues. The CDR3 loop is CATSDPRRGFSYNEQFF. CDR3 DNA sequence: TGTGCCACCAGTGACCCACGTCGTGGATTTTCCTACAATGAGCAGTTCTTC.

This chain connects TRBV15 to TRBJ1-4; tentatively, D is TRBD1 (5 bases). V was clipped by 1 base and J by 0 bases, with 9 bases between them. CDR1 is LNHNV and CDR2 is YYDKDF in the germline V gene (reference sequence). The CDR3 has 16 amino acids. Written as DNA, the CDR3 is TGTGCCACCAGCAGAGCAGGAGGGGCAACTAATGAAAAACTGTTTTTT. This encodes CATSRAGGATNEKLFF. The whole variable domain, remainder taken from reference TRBV15 and TRBJ1-4, is DAMVIQNPRYQVTQFGKPVTLSCSQTLNHNVMYWYQQKSSQAPKLLFHYYDKDFNNEADTPDNFQSRRPNTSFCFLDIRSPGLGDTAMYLCATSRAGGATNEKLFFGSGTQLSVL.

This clonotype was found a few times. This chain joins TRBV10-3 and TRBJ1-3; D is ambiguous. The CDR3 has 15 residues. Germline assignment: CDR1 ENHRY and CDR2 SYGVKD. V lost 4 bases to trimming and J lost 2 bases, with 12 bases between them. The CDR3 loop reads CAISGTAIAGNTIYF. The CDR3 bases are TGTGCCATCAGTGGAACAGCCATAGCTGGAAACACCATATATTTT.

This clonotype was detected a few times. The gene calls are TRBV2 and TRBJ1-1; D may be TRBD1 (5 bases). Trimming left V 7 bases short and J 1 base short, with 16 bases between. The CDR3 totals 15 residues. From germline, CDR1 is SNHLY and CDR2 FYNNEI. As DNA, the CDR3 is TGTGCCAGCATCAGGGAACGGTCAGGGAACACTGAAGCTTTCTTT. Its protein product is CASIRERSGNTEAFF.

V usage is TRBV6-1 and J usage is TRBJ1-4; tentative D call: TRBD1 (5 bases). Germline V lookup: CDR1 MNHNS, CDR2 SASEGT. Trimming removed 7 bases from V and 8 bases from J, with 26 bases in between. This CDR3 region has 17 residues. The CDR3 coding sequence is TGTGCCAGCACCCACCAGGTCCCGGGGAGGGGAGGCGAAAAACTGTTTTTT. Amino acid sequence: CASTHQVPGRGGEKLFF.

The V gene is TRBV29-1, the J gene TRBJ2-1, with D perhaps matching TRBD1 or TRBD2 (5 bases each). The CDR3 is 14 residues long. V lost 5 bases, J lost 10 bases, and 21 bases lay in between. CDR1 is SQVTM, CDR2 ANQGSEA, per germline. The CDR3: CSVPDPGPRGEQFF. The CDR3 nucleotides are TGCAGCGTTCCCGACCCGGGCCCACGGGGCGAGCAGTTCTTC.

The V gene is TRBV6-5, the J gene TRBJ2-3; 8 positions match TRBD1. Unmatched junction bases numbered 7, after V lost 5 bases and J lost 3 bases. CDR1 is MNHEY and CDR2 is SVGAGI in the germline V gene. The length of the CDR3 is 15 residues. As DNA, the CDR3 is TGTGCCAGCAGTCGTAACAGGGGGAGAACAGATACGCAGTATTTT. This gives the protein CASSRNRGRTDTQYF.

The chain couples TRBV2 to TRBJ2-3; maybe TRBD1 (5 bases). Germline lookup yields CDR1 SNHLY and CDR2 FYNNEI. The CDR3 sequence is 14 residues long. The V end was cut by 6 bases, the J end by 4 bases, with 14 bases between. CDR3 in DNA: TGTGCCAGCAGATTCAGGGAAATCGCAGATACGCAGTATTTT. Encoded protein: CASRFREIADTQYF. The complete variable domain, with remaining parts taken from reference TRBV2 and TRBJ2-3, reads EPEVTQTPSHQVTQMGQEVILRCVPISNHLYFYWYRQILGQKVEFLVSFYNNEISEKSEIFDDQFSVERPDGSNFTLKIRSTKLEDSAMYFCASRFREIADTQYFGPGTRLTVL.